This is a list of T cell receptor beta chains from one sample in a study of blood T cell repertoires in COVID-19. Repertoires were generated with immunoSEQ multiplex PCR, while TCRdb's copy carries only in-frame clones and drops some. In the table there are around 480,000 clones, more than 70% of which are singletons. The source material was peripheral blood. Receptors originate from a woman aged 45-59 years with COVID-19, enrolled during active disease. Each CDR3 is given with its conserved first and last residue. Fields, in order: V gene, D gene, clone size, J gene, CDR3 protein, CDR3 DNA. The D gene is left open where the match is weak. Some rows have no size entry. The others give once, few or many, or a class for an expanded clone.

V gene: TRBV9; D gene: -; clone size: -; J gene: TRBJ2-2; CDR3 protein: CASSVGSTGNTGELFF; CDR3 DNA: TGTGCCAGCAGCGTAGGTTCGACGGGGAACACCGGGGAGCTGTTTTTT
V gene: TRBV12-3/TRBV12-4; D gene: TRBD1; clone size: -; J gene: TRBJ1-2; CDR3 protein: CASTQGVEGYTF; CDR3 DNA: TGTGCCAGCACCCAGGGGGTCGAAGGCTACACCTTC
V gene: TRBV14; D gene: -; clone size: -; J gene: TRBJ1-1; CDR3 protein: CASSQDQGSVAFF; CDR3 DNA: TGTGCCAGCAGCCAAGATCAGGGATCGGTAGCTTTCTTT
V gene: TRBV4-1; D gene: -; clone size: -; J gene: TRBJ2-5; CDR3 protein: CASSQDRGETRKETQYF; CDR3 DNA: TGCGCCAGCAGCCAAGATAGGGGCGAGACTAGAAAGGAGACCCAGTACTTC
V gene: TRBV6-5; D gene: TRBD1; clone size: -; J gene: TRBJ2-1; CDR3 protein: CASDRGSYNEQFF; CDR3 DNA: TGTGCCAGCGACAGGGGTTCCTACAATGAGCAGTTCTTC
V gene: TRBV5-1; D gene: -; clone size: few; J gene: TRBJ1-2; CDR3 protein: CASSLGRGGYTF; CDR3 DNA: TGCGCCAGCAGCTTGGGGCGAGGAGGCTACACCTTC
V gene: TRBV3-1/TRBV3-2; D gene: -; clone size: -; J gene: TRBJ1-2; CDR3 protein: CASSQFGQINYGYTF; CDR3 DNA: TGTGCCAGCAGCCAATTCGGACAAATAAACTATGGCTACACCTTC
V gene: TRBV10-1; D gene: -; clone size: -; J gene: TRBJ2-7; CDR3 protein: CASSEASYEQYF; CDR3 DNA: TGCGCCAGCAGTGAAGCCTCCTACGAGCAGTACTTC
V gene: TRBV11-2; D gene: TRBD1; clone size: -; J gene: TRBJ1-1; CDR3 protein: CASSPPGTGGRAFF; CDR3 DNA: TGTGCCAGCAGCCCTCCAGGGACAGGGGGTCGGGCTTTCTTT
V gene: TRBV25-1; D gene: TRBD1; clone size: -; J gene: TRBJ2-1; CDR3 protein: CASRTPGQGSEQFF; CDR3 DNA: TGTGCCAGCAGAACACCGGGACAGGGAAGTGAGCAGTTCTTC
V gene: TRBV29-1; D gene: TRBD1; clone size: -; J gene: TRBJ2-5; CDR3 protein: CSVPRTGEETQYF; CDR3 DNA: TGCAGCGTTCCGAGGACAGGGGAAGAGACCCAGTACTTC
V gene: TRBV30; D gene: TRBD1; clone size: -; J gene: TRBJ1-5; CDR3 protein: CAWSAGQGRQPQHF; CDR3 DNA: TGTGCCTGGAGTGCCGGACAGGGGAGGCAGCCCCAGCATTTT
V gene: TRBV4-1; D gene: TRBD1; clone size: -; J gene: TRBJ1-2; CDR3 protein: CASSPYGTVYGYTF; CDR3 DNA: TGCGCCAGCAGCCCGTACGGGACAGTCTATGGCTACACCTTC
V gene: TRBV19; D gene: TRBD2; clone size: -; J gene: TRBJ2-3; CDR3 protein: CASSIHRLAGNTDTQYF; CDR3 DNA: TGTGCCAGTAGTATACACCGACTAGCGGGGAACACAGATACGCAGTATTTT
V gene: TRBV18; D gene: TRBD1; clone size: -; J gene: TRBJ2-1; CDR3 protein: CASSRDRGAEQFF; CDR3 DNA: TGTGCCAGCTCTCGAGACAGGGGGGCTGAGCAGTTCTTC
V gene: TRBV19; D gene: -; clone size: -; J gene: TRBJ2-1; CDR3 protein: CASSPPQAFYNEQFF; CDR3 DNA: TGTGCCAGTAGTCCCCCCCAGGCCTTCTACAATGAGCAGTTCTTC
V gene: TRBV7-9; D gene: -; clone size: -; J gene: TRBJ2-6; CDR3 protein: CASSLGGTALSGANVLTF; CDR3 DNA: TGTGCCAGCAGCTTAGGCGGGACAGCCCTCTCTGGGGCCAACGTCCTGACTTTC
V gene: TRBV5-1; D gene: TRBD2; clone size: once; J gene: TRBJ2-3; CDR3 protein: CASSLDSGGVADTQYF; CDR3 DNA: TGCGCCAGCAGCTTGGATAGCGGGGGGGTCGCAGATACGCAGTATTTT
V gene: TRBV4-1; D gene: TRBD1; clone size: once; J gene: TRBJ2-4; CDR3 protein: CASSQGTGIGNIQYF; CDR3 DNA: TGCGCCAGCAGCCAAGGGACAGGGATCGGAAACATTCAGTACTTC
V gene: TRBV5-1; D gene: -; clone size: -; J gene: TRBJ2-2; CDR3 protein: CASSFINTGELFF; CDR3 DNA: TGCGCCAGCAGCTTTATTAATACCGGGGAGCTGTTTTTT
V gene: TRBV9; D gene: -; clone size: -; J gene: TRBJ1-3; CDR3 protein: CASGPGYSGNTIYF; CDR3 DNA: TGTGCCAGTGGGCCTGGGTACTCTGGAAACACCATATATTTT
V gene: TRBV2; D gene: -; clone size: -; J gene: TRBJ1-2; CDR3 protein: CASSERANYGYTF; CDR3 DNA: TGTGCCAGCAGTGAGAGGGCGAACTATGGCTACACCTTC
V gene: TRBV5-1; D gene: TRBD1; clone size: -; J gene: TRBJ1-2; CDR3 protein: CASSLGDSGSGYTF; CDR3 DNA: TGCGCCAGCAGCTTGGGGGACAGCGGGAGTGGCTACACCTTC
V gene: TRBV10-3; D gene: TRBD2; clone size: -; J gene: TRBJ2-1; CDR3 protein: CAISEWLAGGTTYNEQFF; CDR3 DNA: TGTGCCATCAGTGAGTGGCTAGCGGGGGGCACAACTTACAATGAGCAGTTCTTC
V gene: TRBV19; D gene: TRBD2; clone size: -; J gene: TRBJ2-6; CDR3 protein: CASSLLAGSSGANVLTF; CDR3 DNA: TGTGCCAGTAGTCTGTTAGCGGGGTCCTCTGGGGCCAACGTCCTGACTTTC
V gene: TRBV3-1/TRBV3-2; D gene: -; clone size: -; J gene: TRBJ1-1; CDR3 protein: CASSRPGGNTEAFF; CDR3 DNA: TGTGCCAGCAGCCGGCCGGGGGGTAACACTGAAGCTTTCTTT
V gene: TRBV20-1; D gene: -; clone size: -; J gene: TRBJ1-2; CDR3 protein: CSASHGDGYTF; CDR3 DNA: TGCAGTGCTAGCCACGGGGATGGCTACACCTTC
V gene: TRBV19; D gene: -; clone size: -; J gene: TRBJ2-1; CDR3 protein: CASSIARGEQFF; CDR3 DNA: TGTGCCAGTAGTATAGCACGAGGGGAGCAGTTCTTC
V gene: TRBV9; D gene: TRBD1; clone size: few; J gene: TRBJ1-5; CDR3 protein: CASSVGDSGQPQHF; CDR3 DNA: TGTGCCAGCAGCGTAGGGGACAGCGGTCAGCCCCAGCATTTT
V gene: TRBV7-9; D gene: -; clone size: -; J gene: TRBJ2-7; CDR3 protein: CASSFIEDNYEQYF; CDR3 DNA: TGTGCCAGCAGCTTTATTGAGGACAATTACGAGCAGTACTTC
V gene: TRBV9; D gene: -; clone size: few; J gene: TRBJ2-2; CDR3 protein: CASSVDATLNTGELFF; CDR3 DNA: TGTGCCAGCAGCGTAGATGCCACTCTAAACACCGGGGAGCTGTTTTTT
V gene: TRBV2; D gene: TRBD2; clone size: few; J gene: TRBJ2-2; CDR3 protein: CASSEAGGRTGELFF; CDR3 DNA: TGTGCCAGCAGTGAAGCGGGAGGGAGGACCGGGGAGCTGTTTTTT
V gene: TRBV3-1/TRBV3-2; D gene: TRBD2; clone size: -; J gene: TRBJ2-7; CDR3 protein: CASSLGGKAEQYF; CDR3 DNA: TGTGCCAGCAGCCTCGGGGGGAAAGCGGAGCAGTACTTC
V gene: TRBV5-1; D gene: -; clone size: -; J gene: TRBJ1-2; CDR3 protein: CASSLAGPEGFGYTF; CDR3 DNA: TGCGCCAGCAGCTTGGCCGGCCCGGAGGGGTTTGGCTACACCTTC
V gene: TRBV5-4; D gene: -; clone size: -; J gene: TRBJ1-1; CDR3 protein: CASSFGRLEAFF; CDR3 DNA: TGTGCCAGCAGCTTCGGGAGGCTTGAAGCTTTCTTT
V gene: TRBV11-3; D gene: -; clone size: -; J gene: TRBJ2-2; CDR3 protein: CASSLGGQNTGELFF; CDR3 DNA: TGTGCCAGCAGCTTAGGGGGACAGAACACCGGGGAGCTGTTTTTT
V gene: TRBV12-3/TRBV12-4; D gene: TRBD1; clone size: -; J gene: TRBJ1-2; CDR3 protein: CAGSEQTGKGYTF; CDR3 DNA: TGTGCCGGCAGCGAGCAGACAGGGAAAGGCTACACCTTC
V gene: TRBV10-3; D gene: -; clone size: -; J gene: TRBJ2-7; CDR3 protein: CAIRKGAEGYEQYF; CDR3 DNA: TGTGCCATCAGGAAGGGGGCGGAGGGCTACGAGCAGTACTTC
V gene: TRBV6-5; D gene: -; clone size: -; J gene: TRBJ2-1; CDR3 protein: CASSRRFTVGEQFF; CDR3 DNA: TGTGCCAGCAGCCGACGGTTTACCGTGGGCGAGCAGTTCTTC
V gene: TRBV2; D gene: TRBD1; clone size: -; J gene: TRBJ1-3; CDR3 protein: CATSGDRGVGNTIYF; CDR3 DNA: TGTGCAACCTCAGGGGACAGGGGAGTCGGAAACACCATATATTTT
V gene: TRBV4-1; D gene: -; clone size: few; J gene: TRBJ1-1; CDR3 protein: CASRGSRMNTEAFF; CDR3 DNA: TGCGCCAGCCGGGGTAGTCGGATGAACACTGAAGCTTTCTTT
V gene: TRBV2; D gene: TRBD2; clone size: once; J gene: TRBJ2-5; CDR3 protein: CASSRGTSGASQETQYF; CDR3 DNA: TGTGCCAGCAGCCGCGGGACTAGCGGGGCCTCCCAAGAGACCCAGTACTTC
V gene: TRBV29-1; D gene: -; clone size: -; J gene: TRBJ2-7; CDR3 protein: CSVGDIDYEQYF; CDR3 DNA: TGCAGCGTCGGTGACATAGACTACGAGCAGTACTTC
V gene: TRBV30; D gene: TRBD1; clone size: once; J gene: TRBJ2-7; CDR3 protein: CAWSGSRQGGRFRQYF; CDR3 DNA: TGTGCCTGGAGTGGTTCGAGACAGGGGGGGCGATTTAGGCAGTACTTC
V gene: TRBV7-2; D gene: TRBD1; clone size: -; J gene: TRBJ2-3; CDR3 protein: CASRDFLGTDPLTDTQYF; CDR3 DNA: TGTGCCAGCAGAGATTTTCTTGGGACAGACCCCCTTACAGATACGCAGTATTTT
V gene: TRBV24-1; D gene: TRBD1; clone size: -; J gene: TRBJ1-5; CDR3 protein: CATSDSRDSRQPQHF; CDR3 DNA: TGTGCCACCAGTGACTCTCGGGACAGCCGGCAGCCCCAGCATTTT
V gene: TRBV19; D gene: -; clone size: once; J gene: TRBJ1-4; CDR3 protein: CASTQQGNEKLFF; CDR3 DNA: TGTGCCAGTACCCAGCAGGGCAATGAAAAACTGTTTTTT
V gene: TRBV6-5; D gene: -; clone size: -; J gene: TRBJ2-3; CDR3 protein: CATQLGGAFTDTQYF; CDR3 DNA: TGTGCCACCCAGTTGGGCGGGGCCTTCACAGATACGCAGTATTTT
V gene: TRBV29-1; D gene: -; clone size: -; J gene: TRBJ1-4; CDR3 protein: CSVHEGGTNEKLFF; CDR3 DNA: TGCAGCGTCCACGAAGGAGGGACTAATGAAAAACTGTTTTTT
V gene: TRBV28; D gene: -; clone size: -; J gene: TRBJ1-2; CDR3 protein: CAVVAGSSHF; CDR3 DNA: TGTGCCGTGGTGGCAGGGTCCTCCCACTTC
V gene: TRBV30; D gene: TRBD1; clone size: few; J gene: TRBJ2-7; CDR3 protein: CAWTGQGVGYEQYF; CDR3 DNA: TGTGCCTGGACGGGACAGGGAGTAGGATACGAGCAGTACTTC
V gene: TRBV20-1; D gene: -; clone size: -; J gene: TRBJ1-2; CDR3 protein: CSARQVGGYTF; CDR3 DNA: TGCAGTGCTAGACAGGTTGGGGGCTACACCTTC
V gene: TRBV5-1; D gene: -; clone size: -; J gene: TRBJ2-6; CDR3 protein: CASSLEAGSGANVLTF; CDR3 DNA: TGCGCCAGCAGCTTGGAGGCAGGGTCCGGGGCCAACGTCCTGACTTTC
V gene: TRBV3-1/TRBV3-2; D gene: TRBD2; clone size: once; J gene: TRBJ2-7; CDR3 protein: CASSQPGVAGAYEQYF; CDR3 DNA: TGTGCCAGCAGCCAACCGGGGGTAGCGGGGGCCTACGAGCAGTACTTC
V gene: TRBV6-7; D gene: -; clone size: -; J gene: TRBJ1-1; CDR3 protein: CASSYSRQEDTEAFF; CDR3 DNA: TGTGCCAGCAGTTACTCCAGACAGGAAGACACTGAAGCTTTCTTT